Described below is a single T cell receptor (beta chain) sequence and its context. Its antigen target is currently unknown. Per-base quality was not reported, and no clone a single base away is much larger than it. The data derive from a study of blood T cell repertoires in COVID-19 (dated by TCRdb to the early 2020s). In the study overall: Samples covering the acute and convalescent phases of COVID-19 were provided by collaborators in the United States, Italy and Spain. The prospective study material was composed of cDNA or gDNA derived from T cells, B-cell-depleted T cells, or PBMCs. Deeply sampled blood TCRbeta repertoires from subjects exposed to, actively infected with, or recovered from COVID-19 were included in the dataset. A freely available public database, intended as a resource for researchers studying the immune response to SARS-CoV-2, is where the repertoires were released. The samples were drawn from the first 160 participants of the ongoing ImmuneRACE study and from over a thousand subjects provided by 6 global collaborators. A de-identified subject ID, COVID-19 status, age in years and sex were almost always included in the sample metadata. Where available, HLA class I and class II types were obtained from metadata supplied by the sample provider rather than from assay-based typing.

TCRbeta CDR3 regions were amplified from genomic DNA by means of the immunoSEQ Assay, a bias-controlled multiplex PCR. As for the original processing: The number of nucleated cells in each sample was estimated from the amplification of reference gene primers within the assay. To quantify the absolute abundance of each unique TCRbeta CDR3 rearrangement, sequence reads were collapsed and filtered. For each sample, productive Simpson clonality was calculated as the square root of Simpson's diversity index over productive rearrangements. The table was pulled from immuneACCESS by TCRdb, which kept in-frame rearrangements only. Such tables lose some clones; where checked, under half of the loss comes from unresolved V genes, and the rest has no known cause. V and J calls and clone size are copied from that table; D and trimming were computed from the DNA. This sample gives over 70,000 clones in total; around 84% of them show up just once. In total, the top ten clones hold around 9.9% of the sample.

At one collaborating source in Seattle, patients were enrolled during active infection and were followed longitudinally through the course of disease. Whole blood was collected in K2EDTA tubes by collaborating institutions according to the institutions' own protocols. For TCRbeta analysis, collaborators shipped samples in one of three forms: frozen whole blood, isolated PBMCs, or DNA extracted from either of those sample types. Results the study describes overall, beyond this receptor: How much clinical and demographic metadata was included differed by source and by participant, and the metadata was provided uncurated.

The receptor was derived from a man aged 55 to 69 with COVID-19, enrolled during active disease. Material for sequencing was peripheral blood.

Read as DNA, the sequence is TGTGCCAGCAGTCTAGCGGGAGTCGAGTACAATGAGCAGTTCTTC. It translates to CASSLAGVEYNEQFF. The sequence is built from TRBV6-6 and TRBJ2-1; the central 10 bases match TRBD2. Taken from cysteine to phenylalanine, the CDR3 has 15 residues. Left in the record is the CDR3 DNA by itself, 45 bases read in frame from the first base. CDR1 and CDR2 (MNHNY, SVGAGI) derive from the germline V gene (reference sequence). V is trimmed back by 5 bases and J by 4 bases, and the junction contains 5 bases that no gene match accounts for.